This section outlines one T cell receptor beta chain sequence together with its context. Its antigen is currently not known. No much larger clonotype is one base removed from it; base qualities were not supplied. This record belongs to a study of cytomegalovirus exposure and HLA in healthy donors (dated by TCRdb to about 2017). Some background on the complete study: In an earlier analysis of roughly 500 of the donors, less than 350 Gb of sequence data and 117 million unique TCR beta sequences from about 179 million T cells were reported. The T cell repertoires of some 670 subjects were profiled by immunosequencing and related to cytomegalovirus serostatus. To predict cytomegalovirus infection status, the study brought together high-throughput TCR immunosequencing, statistical association of individual TCRs with disease status, and machine learning. The number of typed donors differed by locus: about 620-640 for A, B, C, DRB1 and DQB1; approximately 520 for DQA1; approximately 600 for DPA1; and some 470 for DPB1. A later analysis re-analyzed previously published TCR beta repertoires from 600 to 850 donors and added high-resolution HLA genotyping to study TCR occurrence patterns. Because of strong linkage in the cohort, five DR-DQ haplotypes were treated as single units for association and clustering. A later genetic analysis took genome-wide SNP genotypes for about 60% of the roughly 670 donors and used that subset as a discovery cohort. Rather than drawing on any new phenotypic data, the later analysis identified candidate immune exposures from TCR beta sequences and the way those sequences occurred across donors. HLA typing included class I and class II loci at four-digit resolution. Of the 350 to 450 genotyped donors, roughly 85% fell in the genetic ancestry cluster associated with self-reported Caucasian donors. The study aimed to test whether cataloging public T cell receptors could reveal signatures of past pathogen exposure. Every discovery cohort repertoire had been produced on one sequencing platform. Roughly 300 gigabases of sequencing data and roughly 81 million unique TCR sequences made up an early release that covered several hundred HLA-typed donors. Across around 400 genotyped donors of the cohort, an average of approximately 240,000 unique TCR beta nucleotide sequences per donor were sequenced, and roughly 20% of those sequences were non-productive. In addition to the first cohort of 500 to 850 subjects, a separate validation cohort of some 120 different subjects was used. Donor age, sex, ethnicity and CMV serostatus were compiled together with the repertoire data. An earlier analysis of some 500 of the donors used high-throughput TCR beta sequencing to judge whether each TCR beta V gene segment behaved as functional or pseudogenic.

Points the paper makes about the study in general: In a later genetic analysis, a missense DCLRE1C variant was associated with V-gene and J-gene trimming of TCR beta chains, and the association was replicated in an independent cohort. A further reported finding was that TCR beta sequences accurately predicted the HLA-A and HLA-B alleles for most subjects in the first cohort. In an earlier analysis of 500 to 650 of the donors, most TCR beta V segments appeared in productive rearrangements about 87% or about 30% of the time, broadly matching IMGT annotations. In a later analysis, the rate of TCR association differed among HLA loci, with DRB1 alleles having the most associated TCRs and HLA-C alleles having the fewest. The sequencing pipeline was judged likely to have produced a cluster of highly shared sequence variants as a technical artifact. A later genetic analysis reported fewer N-insertions in productive TCRs among donors in an Asian-associated ancestry cluster than the roughly 700-donor mean. The cohort was sequenced for TCR beta chains only, and without alpha or paired-chain data the features that could be detected were limited. In a later analysis, HLA-associated TCR beta chains showed more clonal expansion and lower generation probabilities than non-associated chains that were equally common. Most TCR sequences were observed very rarely across donors, whereas some public TCRs were present in many individuals. The classifier was reported to diagnose cytomegalovirus status with high specificity and sensitivity in both the original and validation cohorts. Immune exposure information for the cohort was limited to CMV serostatus. Some IMGT-functional V segments, including TRBV6-2 and TRBV6-3, could not be told apart with the 87-base-pair reads, so those segments were excluded. Linkage disequilibrium might explain the correlated functional status among segregating V segments, but an unknown experimental factor could not be ruled out. Several of the top co-occurrence clusters appeared to be linked to parvovirus B19, influenza, CMV and Epstein-Barr virus, according to a later analysis. Because counts were too low, seventeen rarely observed V segments, including chromosome 9 orphons, were excluded from the earlier analysis of several hundred of the donors. Because HLA typing was unavailable for some donors at each locus, only the typed subset was used in association tests. The study gave a list of 150 to 200 TCR beta chains associated with cytomegalovirus. A few of the identified cytomegalovirus-associated TCR beta chains were confirmed in vitro to be specific for cytomegalovirus antigens. It was suggested by the authors that the approach could potentially be generalized to other disease states and immunological phenotypes. At a false discovery rate of 0.05, a later analysis linked 16,000 or so TCR beta sequences to specific HLA alleles. A later analysis found that most CMV-associated TCR beta chains appeared HLA-restricted, with HLA associations seemingly driven largely by CMV exposure. Sequencing depth was assumed to be roughly uniform across donors in the presence/absence analyses, though that assumption may not hold. When HLA alleles, especially DR and DQ, strongly co-occurred, attributing TCR associations to individual alleles was difficult.

The library was prepared using the immunoSEQ multiplex PCR assay. The multiplex PCR relied on a mix of 60 forward primers for TCR Vbeta segments and 13 reverse primers for TCR Jbeta segments. The CDR3 region of rearranged TCR beta genes was amplified from genomic DNA with a multiplex PCR assay. On the Illumina HiSeq System, the amplified TCR beta libraries were sequenced as 87-base-pair reads. Per the original workflow: Across the roughly 640 repertoires, a later analysis counted some 80 million unique TCR beta chains, around 11 million of which were shared by at least two donors. A nearest-neighbor algorithm error-corrected the raw reads and collapsed the reads into unique sequences, merging closely related sequences to remove PCR and sequencing errors. CDR3 sequences were aligned to IMGT reference sequences to assign V, D and J gene segments. For a sequence to be retained, a match of at least six nucleotides was required to both a V gene segment and a J gene segment. Rearrangements were classified as productive when the CDR3 lacked stop codons and remained in frame with V and J, and all other rearrangements were classified as non-productive. Following IMGT convention, CDR3 was defined as the stretch from the second conserved V-encoded cysteine up to the conserved J-encoded phenylalanine. Sequences without an unambiguous match to a single V gene segment were excluded from the earlier analysis of about 600 of the donors. An earlier analysis of approximately 590 of the donors classified V segments as functional when productive rearrangements were above 56.7% and as segregating when the standard deviation between donors was above 5%. A statistical classification framework was built for diagnosing cytomegalovirus status from the catalog of TCR beta chain sequences. V and J gene assignment, in a later analysis, came from comparing TCR nucleotide sequences with IMGT/GENE-DB human TR gene sequences. In a later analysis, CDR3 sequences and most-parsimonious VDJ recombination scenarios were assigned using the TCRdist pipeline. In a later analysis, each TCR beta chain was defined by its CDR3 amino acid sequence together with its V-gene family, and reads lacking a unique V-gene family were excluded. In a later analysis, fewer than 600 highly shared, low-generation-probability nucleotide sequences were removed to address suspected cross-contamination and a sequencing artifact. In a later analysis, a clonal expansion index was calculated for each public chain from normalized within-repertoire ranks of inferred template counts. In a later analysis, generation probabilities were computed with a VDJ recombination model fitted to out-of-frame rearrangements, and the resulting probabilities were checked against IGoR. In a later analysis, hypergeometric tests were used to score TCR-TCR, TCR-HLA and TCR-CMV co-occurrence, with a repertoire-size bias correction applied to TCR pairs. To estimate false discovery rates, a later analysis permuted the HLA or CMV assignments 20 times. In a later analysis, co-occurring TCRs were grouped using DBSCAN, with TCRdist sequence similarity added in when clustering inside HLA-allele-positive subsets. Co-occurrence clustering excluded repertoires with fewer than 30,000 or more than 120,000 public chains, plus five with anomalous nucleotide sharing. TCRdb took over this immuneACCESS table, retaining in-frame rearrangements with V and J assigned. Such tables are incomplete; in checked studies, under half of the missing clones stem from an unresolved V gene, and the remainder is unexplained. Clone size and V and J calls were adopted from that table, with D and trimming inferred from the DNA. This sample comprises roughly 120,000 clones, more than 65% of them detected only once. Approximately 3.7% of the sample is in the top ten clones.

The junction shows trimming of 3 bases on V and 1 base on J, and the gene matches do not reach 8 bases of it. From cysteine to phenylalanine, the CDR3 is 16 amino acids long. Kept here is only the CDR3 DNA, which spans 48 bases and is read in frame from base 1. The germline V gene gives CDR1 as MGHDK and CDR2 as SYGVNS. The cohort consisted of approximately 670 healthy bone marrow donors. At the time of sampling, all cohort members were nominally healthy, though unrecorded immune exposures were likely present. CMV serostatus was recorded as positive for 250 to 300 and negative for about 50% of the 666 cohort members, whereas no CMV serostatus was recorded for the donor in question. A peripheral blood sample was provided by each donor, and peripheral blood mononuclear cells were used for TCR beta sequencing. Genomic DNA was extracted from the blood cell samples with the Qiagen DNeasy Blood Extraction Kit.

The sequence was collected from a human donor in good health. Sequenced input: PBMCs. The chain is assembled from TRBV25-1 and TRBJ2-7; 8 central bases correspond to TRBD1. The sequenced DNA: TGTGCCAGCAGTGATGATAGCAGGGGGCTTTCCTACGAGCAGTACTTC. This codes for CASSDDSRGLSYEQYF.